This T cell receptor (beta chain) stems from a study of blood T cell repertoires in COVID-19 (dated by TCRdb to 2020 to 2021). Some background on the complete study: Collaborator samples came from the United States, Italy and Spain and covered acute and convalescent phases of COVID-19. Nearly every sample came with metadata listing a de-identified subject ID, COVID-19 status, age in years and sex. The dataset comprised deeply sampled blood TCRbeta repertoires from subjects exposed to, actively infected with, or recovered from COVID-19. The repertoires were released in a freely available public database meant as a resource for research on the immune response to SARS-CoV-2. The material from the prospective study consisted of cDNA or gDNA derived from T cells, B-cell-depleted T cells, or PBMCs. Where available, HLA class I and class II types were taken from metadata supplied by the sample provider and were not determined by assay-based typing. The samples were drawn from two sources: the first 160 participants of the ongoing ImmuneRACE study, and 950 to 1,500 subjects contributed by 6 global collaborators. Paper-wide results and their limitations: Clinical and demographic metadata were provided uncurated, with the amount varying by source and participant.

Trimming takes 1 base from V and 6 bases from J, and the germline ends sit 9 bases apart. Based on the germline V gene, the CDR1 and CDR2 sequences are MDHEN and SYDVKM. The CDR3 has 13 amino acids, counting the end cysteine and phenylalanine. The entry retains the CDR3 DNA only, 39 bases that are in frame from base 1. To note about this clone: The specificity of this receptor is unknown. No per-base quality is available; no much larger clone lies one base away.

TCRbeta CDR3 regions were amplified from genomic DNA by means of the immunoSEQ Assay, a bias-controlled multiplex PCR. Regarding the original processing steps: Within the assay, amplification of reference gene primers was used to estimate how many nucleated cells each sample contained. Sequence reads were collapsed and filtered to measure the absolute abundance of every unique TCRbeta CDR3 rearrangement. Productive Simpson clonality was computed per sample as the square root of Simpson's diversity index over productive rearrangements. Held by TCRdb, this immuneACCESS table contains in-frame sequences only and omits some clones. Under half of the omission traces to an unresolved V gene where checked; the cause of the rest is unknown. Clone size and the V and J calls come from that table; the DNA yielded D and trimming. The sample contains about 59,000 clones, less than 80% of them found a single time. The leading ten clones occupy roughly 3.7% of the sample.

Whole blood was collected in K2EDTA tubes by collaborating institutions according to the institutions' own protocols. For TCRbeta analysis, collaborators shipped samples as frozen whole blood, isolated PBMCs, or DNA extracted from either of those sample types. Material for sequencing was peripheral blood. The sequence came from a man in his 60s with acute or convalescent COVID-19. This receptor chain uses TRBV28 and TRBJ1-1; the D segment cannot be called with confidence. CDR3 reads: CASSLYSQAEAFF. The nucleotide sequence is TGTGCCAGCAGTTTATATTCCCAGGCTGAAGCTTTCTTT. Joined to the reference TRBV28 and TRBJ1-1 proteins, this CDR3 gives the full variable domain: DVKVTQSSRYLVKRTGEKVFLECVQDMDHENMFWYRQDPGLGLRLIYFSYDVKMKEKGDIPEGYSVSREKKERFSLILESASTNQTSMYLCASSLYSQAEAFFGQGTRLTVV.